One and the same sample provided the 15 T cell receptor beta chains below, sequenced in a study of PD-L1 blockade in urothelial cancer. Data came from immunoSEQ multiplex PCR; TCRdb stores just in-frame clones and leaves some out. The top ten clones hold under 9.5% of a sample with about 91,000 clones, around 78% of them seen once. The sample's time point: peripheral blood 6 weeks after treatment start. Sequenced here: PBMCs, sampled around atezolizumab (anti-PD-L1) treatment. These receptor sequences come from a man in his sixties or seventies with urothelial cancer.

This clone was picked up one time. The CDR3 sequence: CASSWDRGVSGEQFF. CDR3 DNA: TGTGCCAGCAGCTGGGACAGGGGGGTTTCGGGTGAGCAGTTCTTC. The J gene is TRBJ2-1, the V gene TRBV5-4; the match to TRBD1 covers 11 bases. The CDR3 is 15 residues long. After removal of 3 bases from V and 9 bases from J, the junction contained 8 bases not matched to a gene. Germline V gene data show CDR1 as SGHNT and CDR2 as YYREEE (reference sequence).

V and J are TRBV11-2 and TRBJ1-2; tentative D call: TRBD1 (5 bases). CDR3 size: 12 residues. Germline V gene data show CDR1 as SGHAT and CDR2 as FQNNGV. Trimming took 4 bases from V and 7 from J, leaving 10 bases between them. The DNA for the CDR3 is TGTGCCAGCAGCTCCGGCGGGGGTGGCTACACCTTC. This translates into CASSSGGGGYTF.

The chain has TRBV18 and TRBJ1-2, with TRBD1 matching 8 bases. Germline loops: CDR1 KGHSH, CDR2 LQKENI. CDR3 length equals 13 residues. Losses at the gene ends were 4 bases for V and 6 bases for J; bases not matched to a gene: 4. CDR3 protein: CASSRAGGDGYTF. CDR3 nucleotide sequence: TGTGCCAGCTCACGGGCAGGGGGCGATGGCTACACCTTC.

This chain links TRBV4-1 with TRBJ1-4; D is possibly TRBD1 (6 bases). The CDR3 consists of 17 residues. Per germline, CDR1 MGHRA and CDR2 YSYEKL. V was shortened by 0 bases and J by 1 base, with 12 bases between the two germline ends. The CDR3 DNA sequence: TGCGCCAGCAGCCAAGATCGAGAAGGGGGAACTAATGAAAAACTGTTTTTT. As protein: CASSQDREGGTNEKLFF.

The V gene is TRBV30, the J gene TRBJ2-7, with TRBD2 matching over 9 bases. The germline V gene encodes CDR1 GTSNPN and CDR2 SVGIG (reference sequence). J was trimmed by 0 bases and V by 2 bases; bases with no gene match: 2. The CDR3 is made up of 14 amino acids. CDR3 nucleotides: TGTGCCTGGAGTTATAGCGGGAGCTCCTACGAGCAGTACTTC. Its translation: CAWSYSGSSYEQYF.

The chain carries TRBV7-9 and TRBJ2-1; TRBD2 matches 7 bases. This CDR3 spans 15 amino acids. V gave up 3 bases and J gave up 2 bases; unmatched junction bases: 4. Germline V CDR1 and CDR2: SEHNR, FQNEAQ (reference sequence). CDR3 region: CASSFRSGAYNEQFF. CDR3 in DNA: TGTGCCAGCAGCTTCCGAAGCGGGGCCTACAATGAGCAGTTCTTC.

V and J are TRBV11-1 and TRBJ2-7; D is perhaps TRBD1 (5 bases). Germline V gene lookup returns CDR1 SGHAT and CDR2 FQDESV (reference sequence). The V gene lost 2 bases and the J gene lost 2 bases, with 13 bases spanning the gap. CDR3 length: 15 amino acids. The CDR3 nucleotides read TGTGCCAGCAGCTTATCTAGGGGCACAACCTACGAGCAGTACTTC. Protein sequence: CASSLSRGTTYEQYF.

This clone was observed once. The chain employs TRBV27 and TRBJ1-2; D is unresolved. V was clipped by 0 bases and J by 6 bases, with 14 bases between them. Per the germline V gene, CDR1 is MNHEY and CDR2 is SMNVEV (reference sequence). There are 15 residues in the CDR3. The CDR3 sequence is CASSLSHPYEDGYTF. In nucleotides, the CDR3 is TGTGCCAGCAGTTTATCCCATCCCTATGAGGATGGCTACACCTTC.

The rearrangement joins TRBV2 to TRBJ2-1; 14 bases align to TRBD2. The V segment lost 4 bases and the J segment 7 bases; nucleotides outside the gene matches: 18. Germline-derived CDR1 and CDR2 are SNHLY and FYNNEI. This CDR3 region has 20 residues. The CDR3 DNA sequence: TGTGCCAGCAGTGTCCCCGGGACTAGCGGGAGCACCCTCCTTGGGAATGAGCAGTTCTTC. Amino acid sequence: CASSVPGTSGSTLLGNEQFF.

The CDR3 spells CASSLITGGAYGYTF. The DNA for the CDR3 is TGTGCCAGCAGTTTAATTACAGGGGGCGCGTATGGCTACACCTTC. J is TRBJ1-2 and V is TRBV27; 9 positions agree with TRBD1. This CDR3 contains 15 residues. Germline trimming cut 2 bases from V and 5 bases from J; bases unmatched to any gene: 6. Per germline, CDR1 MNHEY and CDR2 SMNVEV (reference sequence).

This clone was counted only a few times. The chain uses TRBV6-5 and TRBJ1-2, with 10 bases matching TRBD1. The CDR3 extends over 15 amino acids. V lost 0 bases to trimming and J lost 4 bases; unmatched junction nucleotides: 2. Germline V lookup: CDR1 MNHEY, CDR2 SVGAGI. This CDR3 is CASSYSTGGIYGYTF. As DNA, the CDR3 is TGTGCCAGCAGTTACTCGACAGGGGGCATCTATGGCTACACCTTC.

This rearrangement joins TRBV5-1 to TRBJ1-4; possibly TRBD1 for D (6 bases). The CDR3 runs to 17 residues. Per the germline V gene, CDR1 is SGHRS and CDR2 is YFSETQ. Deletions cut 1 base from V and 7 bases from J, with 20 bases between. The CDR3 loop reads CASSLRSVRQGSEKLFF. In DNA, the CDR3 is TGCGCCAGCAGCTTGAGGAGTGTGCGGCAGGGGAGTGAAAAACTGTTTTTT.

The chain links TRBV19 to TRBJ1-2; D gene ambiguous. The germline V and J ends were trimmed by 5 bases and 1 base, with 11 bases remaining between them. Germline CDR1 is LNHDA and CDR2 is SQIVND (reference sequence). This CDR3 comprises 14 residues. DNA of the CDR3: TGTGCCAGTAGTCCGGGCGGGGTTAACTATGGCTACACCTTC. Its protein is CASSPGGVNYGYTF.

The genes are TRBV7-2 and TRBJ1-2; 7 positions agree with TRBD1. CDR3 length equals 12 residues. Germline V gives CDR1 SGHTA, CDR2 FQGNSA. The V and J ends lost 0 bases and 8 bases, in that order; junction bases with no gene match: 0. CDR3 in amino acids: CASSLAGGGYTF. CDR3 nucleotide sequence: TGTGCCAGCAGCTTAGCAGGGGGCGGCTACACCTTC.

This clone was found a few times. The V and J genes are TRBV4-3 and TRBJ2-7, with TRBD2 matching over 9 bases. V lost 0 bases, J lost 11 bases, and 8 bases stayed unmatched. CDR1 LGHNA and CDR2 YSLEER come from the germline V gene. The CDR3 has 14 amino acids. Here the CDR3 reads CASSQDQTSGGKYF. As DNA, the CDR3 is TGCGCCAGCAGCCAAGATCAGACTAGCGGTGGGAAGTACTTC.